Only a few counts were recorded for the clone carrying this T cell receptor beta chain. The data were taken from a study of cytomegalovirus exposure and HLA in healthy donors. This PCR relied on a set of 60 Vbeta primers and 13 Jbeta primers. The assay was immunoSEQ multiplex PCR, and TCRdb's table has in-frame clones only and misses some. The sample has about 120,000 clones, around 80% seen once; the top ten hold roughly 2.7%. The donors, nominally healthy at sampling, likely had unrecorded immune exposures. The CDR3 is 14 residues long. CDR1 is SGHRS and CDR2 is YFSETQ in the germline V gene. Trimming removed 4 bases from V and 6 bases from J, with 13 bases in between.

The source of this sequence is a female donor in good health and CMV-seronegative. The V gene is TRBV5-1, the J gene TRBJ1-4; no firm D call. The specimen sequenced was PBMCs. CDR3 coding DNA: TGCGCCAGCAGCGTTGGAGGCGGCTATGAAAAACTGTTTTTT. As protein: CASSVGGGYEKLFF.